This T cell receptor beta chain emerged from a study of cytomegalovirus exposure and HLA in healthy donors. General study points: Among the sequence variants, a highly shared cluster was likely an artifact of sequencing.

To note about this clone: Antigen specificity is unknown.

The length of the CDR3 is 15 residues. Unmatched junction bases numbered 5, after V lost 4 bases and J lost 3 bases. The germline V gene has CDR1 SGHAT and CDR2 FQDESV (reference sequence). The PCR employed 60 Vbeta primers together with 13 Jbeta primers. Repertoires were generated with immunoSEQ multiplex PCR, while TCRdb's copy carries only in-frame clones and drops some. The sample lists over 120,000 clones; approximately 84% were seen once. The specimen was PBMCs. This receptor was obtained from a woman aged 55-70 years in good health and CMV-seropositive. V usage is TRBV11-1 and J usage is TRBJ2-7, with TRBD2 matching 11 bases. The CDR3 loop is CASSYRLAGNYEQYF. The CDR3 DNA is TGTGCCAGCAGCTACCGACTAGCGGGGAACTACGAGCAGTACTTC.